The 18 T cell receptor beta chains presented below share a single source sample, sequenced in a study of T cell responses to AZD1222 COVID-19 vaccine. This table comes from immunoSEQ multiplex PCR, and its TCRdb copy is limited to in-frame clones, with some not included. Among some 170,000 clones listed, about 89% were seen once. The starting material was peripheral blood, obtained on day 0 of AZD1222 vaccination. Receptor source: an adult in good health.

V is TRBV6-2 or TRBV6-3 and J is TRBJ1-5; D might be TRBD1 (6 bases). Germline V CDR1 and CDR2: MNHEY, SVGEGT. This CDR3 contains 14 residues. The ends were cut back, 2 bases at V and 6 bases at J, with 11 bases in the middle. The CDR3 spells CASSYEQGGQPQHF. Here the CDR3 DNA reads TGTGCCAGCAGTTACGAACAGGGAGGTCAGCCCCAGCATTTT.

CDR3 DNA sequence: TGCGCCAGCAGCGTATTAGCGGGAGCTTACCAAGAGACCCAGTACTTC. Its translation is CASSVLAGAYQETQYF. The chain is built from TRBV5-1 and TRBJ2-5; 9 bases map to TRBD2. The CDR3 contains 16 residues. Losses at the gene ends were 4 bases for V and 0 bases for J; bases not matched to a gene: 7. Per germline, CDR1 SGHRS and CDR2 YFSETQ.

The CDR3 loop reads CASSYPQLSPEAFF. The CDR3 DNA reads as TGTGCCAGCAGTTACCCCCAACTAAGCCCTGAAGCTTTCTTT. The rearrangement uses TRBV6-2 or TRBV6-3 and TRBJ1-1, with D hard to call. CDR1 MNHEY and CDR2 SVGEGT come from the germline V gene. Deletions cut 2 bases from V and 6 bases from J, with 13 bases between. The CDR3 contains 14 residues.

This chain uses TRBV30 with TRBJ1-2; 9 nucleotides agree with TRBD1. The CDR3 extends over 14 amino acids. Trimming at V came to 5 bases and at J to 3 bases, leaving 7 bases not matched to a gene. CDR1 and CDR2 (germline): GTSNPN, SVGIG (reference sequence). The CDR3 DNA is TGTGCCTGGGGCCGGACAGGGGCCTACTATGGCTACACCTTC. It encodes CAWGRTGAYYGYTF.

The genes are TRBV2 and TRBJ2-1; the D is unclear. The germline V gene encodes CDR1 SNHLY and CDR2 FYNNEI. CDR3 length: 18 residues. V dropped 6 bases and J dropped 4 bases, with 25 bases sitting between them. The DNA of the CDR3 is TGTGCCAGCAGGTCTCGACGAATATCAGCTGGTGGGTACAATGAGCAGTTCTTC. Residues: CASRSRRISAGGYNEQFF.

This clone appeared a single time. This chain links TRBV6-4 with TRBJ1-2, with 10 bases fitting TRBD1. V was pared by 2 bases and J by 7 bases, with 7 bases of the junction left unmatched. Germline V gene data show CDR1 as MRHNA and CDR2 as SNTAGT. The CDR3 runs to 15 residues. The CDR3 nucleotides read TGTGCCAGCAGTGACGGGAGACAGGGGGCGCCTGGCTACACCTTC. As protein: CASSDGRQGAPGYTF.

This chain connects TRBV5-1 to TRBJ2-1; D tentatively fits TRBD1 or TRBD2 (5 bases each). Trimming removed 8 bases from V and 1 base from J, with 13 bases in between. This CDR3 contains 14 residues. Germline values: CDR1 SGHRS, CDR2 YFSETQ. Here the CDR3 DNA reads TGCGCCAGTAGAGGGACGGGGTCCTACAATGAGCAGTTCTTC. It codes for CASRGTGSYNEQFF.

Here the CDR3 DNA reads TGCAGCGTTAGGACAGGGTCAAATGAAGCTTTCTTT. This sequence encodes CSVRTGSNEAFF. The chain couples TRBV29-1 to TRBJ1-1; TRBD1 agrees at 8 bases. Per germline, CDR1 SQVTM and CDR2 ANQGSEA. With V trimmed by 5 bases and J by 7 bases, 6 bases remained unmatched. CDR3 length equals 12 residues.

Note on this clone: This sample includes further DNA sequences coding for the same CDR3. This chain joins TRBV28 and TRBJ2-1; possible D gene TRBD1, 5 bases. The germline CDR1 and CDR2 sequences are MDHEN and SYDVKM. V was trimmed by 2 bases and J by 4 bases, leaving 9 bases between them. The CDR3 is 14 amino acids. The CDR3 DNA follows: TGTGCCAGCAGTTTACCAGGGCTTTACAATGAGCAGTTCTTC. As protein: CASSLPGLYNEQFF.

In this sample, this clone turned up a few times. The gene calls are TRBV15 and TRBJ1-5, with 9 bases that match TRBD1. CDR3 length equals 15 residues. CDR1 and CDR2 (germline): LNHNV, YYDKDF (reference sequence). The ends lost 3 bases at V and 4 bases at J; junction bases unmatched: 4. The CDR3 coding sequence is TGTGCCACCAGCAGCGCTGACAGGGGGAATCAGCCCCAGCATTTT. This codes for CATSSADRGNQPQHF.

The chain couples TRBV10-1 to TRBJ1-1; D is unresolved. Germline lookup yields CDR1 WNHNN and CDR2 SYGVQD (reference sequence). V dropped 5 bases and J dropped 0 bases, with 13 bases sitting between them. The CDR3 covers 15 residues. The CDR3 DNA follows: TGCGCCAGCAGTAGAGTACGGGCGGTGAACACTGAAGCTTTCTTT. This sequence encodes CASSRVRAVNTEAFF.

The J gene is TRBJ1-1, the V gene TRBV10-1; D is undetermined. Germline V CDR1 and CDR2: WNHNN, SYGVQD (reference sequence). CDR3 size: 13 residues. Trimming stripped 0 bases from V and 6 bases from J, with 8 bases between. CDR3 DNA sequence: TGCGCCAGCAGTGAGTCGAAGGTGGCTGAAGCTTTCTTT. It translates to CASSESKVAEAFF.

The table lists this clone with a few counts. The chain carries TRBV6-5 and TRBJ1-5; no clear D. V lost 4 bases and J 1 base, leaving 8 bases between the germline ends. The CDR3 length is 14 residues. Germline V gene lookup returns CDR1 MNHEY and CDR2 SVGAGI. As DNA, the CDR3 is TGTGCCAGCAGTTCTCAGTGGAGCAATCAGCCCCAGCATTTT. It specifies CASSSQWSNQPQHF.

The CDR3 is CASRRTGKSNEKLFF. The CDR3 DNA is TGCGCCAGCAGAAGAACAGGGAAATCAAATGAAAAACTGTTTTTT. The chain joins TRBV5-1 to TRBJ1-4; a weak D match, TRBD1 (6 bases). CDR3 size: 15 residues. With 5 bases removed from V and 5 bases from J, the gap between germline ends came to 16 bases. Looked up from germline, CDR1 is SGHRS and CDR2 is YFSETQ.

V gene TRBV23-1 combines with J gene TRBJ2-3; D not resolved. TRBV23-1 is assigned to the ORF class and has an uncertain function. Trimming took off 0 bases at V and 8 bases at J, with 12 bases between the two ends. The CDR3 runs 14 residues. In DNA, the CDR3 is TGCGCCAGCAGTCAATCTGGCCGGGCTGGTACGCAGTATTTT. This sequence encodes CASSQSGRAGTQYF.

The rearrangement uses TRBV10-2 and TRBJ1-5, with D uncertain. The ends were cut back, 4 bases at V and 1 base at J, with 11 bases in the middle. Germline loops: CDR1 WSHSY, CDR2 SAAADI. This CDR3 contains 15 residues. As DNA, the CDR3 is TGCGCCAGCAGTGCCGGTCCCTTGAGCAATCAGCCCCAGCATTTT. It codes for CASSAGPLSNQPQHF.

The CDR3 bases are TGTGCCAGCAGTTTGGGTTTAACTAATGAAAAACTGTTTTTT. This translates into CASSLGLTNEKLFF. This sequence joins TRBV27 and TRBJ1-4; D is ambiguous. The CDR3 loop spans 14 amino acids. V lost 3 bases and J lost 1, with 6 bases in between. Germline CDR1 is MNHEY and CDR2 is SMNVEV (reference sequence).

The chain couples TRBV4-2 to TRBJ1-6; D uncertain. V was trimmed by 1 base and J by 9 bases, leaving 10 bases between them. The CDR3 consists of 14 residues. CDR1 and CDR2 from the germline V gene are LGHNA and YNFKEQ. CDR3 protein: CASSQVGSGSPLHF. CDR3 nucleotide sequence: TGTGCCAGCAGCCAAGTGGGAAGCGGTTCACCCCTCCACTTT.